This is a list of T cell receptor beta chains from one sample in a study of CD8+ T cells in alopecia areata. TCRdb's table, derived via immunoSEQ multiplex PCR, lists solely in-frame clones and lacks some. The sample carries under 200,000 clones, roughly two thirds recorded once. Sequencing was performed on CD4+ T cells sorted from blood, taken at week 4, from a patient treated with tofacitinib. These receptors were taken from a human donor with alopecia areata. Both conserved end residues are part of each CDR3. The D gene is left open where the match is weak. Some rows mark clone size as missing; the rest say once, few, many or name a class of expanded clone.

CDR3 | DNA | size | V | D | J
CAWDRAGNTIYF | TGTGCCTGGGACAGGGCTGGAAACACCATATATTTT | few | TRBV30 | TRBD1 | TRBJ1-3
CASTQNTEAFF | TGTGCCAGCACCCAGAACACTGAAGCTTTCTTT | once | TRBV6-5 | . | TRBJ1-1
CASSFTGQGASQPQHF | TGTGCCAGCAGCTTTACGGGACAGGGGGCGAGTCAGCCCCAGCATTTT | . | TRBV5-6 | TRBD1 | TRBJ1-5
CASSYSGSNQPQHF | TGTGCCAGCAGTTACTCGGGAAGTAATCAGCCCCAGCATTTT | . | TRBV6-5 | . | TRBJ1-5
CASSPLAGGSTGELFF | TGCGCCAGCAGCCCTCTAGCGGGGGGCTCCACCGGGGAGCTGTTTTTT | . | TRBV4-3 | TRBD2 | TRBJ2-2
CASSQEGITEAFF | TGCGCCAGCAGCCAGGAGGGGATTACTGAAGCTTTCTTT | . | TRBV4-3 | . | TRBJ1-1
CASSRQPTGEKLFF | TGTGCCAGCTCGCGTCAGCCGACAGGAGAAAAACTGTTTTTT | few | TRBV18 | . | TRBJ1-4
CASSLAVRGAEETQYF | TGTGCCAGCAGCTTAGCCGTTCGAGGGGCTGAAGAGACCCAGTACTTC | . | TRBV7-8 | . | TRBJ2-5
CAISPTGRDQPQHF | TGTGCCATCAGTCCAACAGGGCGGGATCAGCCCCAGCATTTT | . | TRBV10-3 | . | TRBJ1-5
CSVEQGTYNEQFF | TGCAGCGTTGAACAGGGTACCTACAATGAGCAGTTCTTC | . | TRBV29-1 | . | TRBJ2-1
CAWSTGRTEAFF | TGTGCCTGGAGCACAGGGAGGACTGAAGCTTTCTTT | . | TRBV30 | . | TRBJ1-1
CASTIGGLNTEAFF | TGCGCCAGCACCATCGGAGGGCTGAACACTGAAGCTTTCTTT | few | TRBV5-1 | . | TRBJ1-1
CASSLGGPTTEQFF | TGCGCCAGCAGCTTGGGAGGGCCCACCACTGAGCAGTTCTTC | . | TRBV5-1 | . | TRBJ2-1
CSVVLQLGDTQYF | TGCAGCGTGGTCCTACAGTTGGGAGATACGCAGTATTTT | few | TRBV29-1 | . | TRBJ2-3
CASSQGGAYNEQFF | TGTGCCAGCAGCCAAGGAGGGGCCTACAATGAGCAGTTCTTC | . | TRBV4-2 | . | TRBJ2-1
CSVEEGSWGNTIYF | TGCAGCGTTGAAGAGGGGAGTTGGGGAAACACCATATATTTT | few | TRBV29-1 | . | TRBJ1-3
CASSQYRGGTEAFF | TGTGCCAGCAGCCAGTACAGGGGGGGCACTGAAGCTTTCTTT | few | TRBV4-2 | TRBD1 | TRBJ1-1
CASTRLGSGTGELFF | TGTGCCAGCACCCGCCTCGGCTCTGGGACCGGGGAGCTGTTTTTT | . | TRBV7-2 | . | TRBJ2-2
CASSADPGGVEAFF | TGTGCCAGCAGCGCGGATCCAGGGGGTGTCGAAGCTTTCTTT | . | TRBV9 | TRBD1 | TRBJ1-1
CAWSMTGDIQYF | TGTGCCTGGAGTATGACAGGGGACATTCAGTACTTC | . | TRBV30 | TRBD1 | TRBJ2-4
CASSLDDRGTDEQFF | TGTGCCAGCAGCTTAGACGACAGGGGTACGGATGAGCAGTTCTTC | . | TRBV7-2 | TRBD1 | TRBJ2-1
CASSFSGAGTEAFF | TGTGCCAGCAGCTTTTCGGGCGCGGGCACTGAAGCTTTCTTT | few | TRBV7-2 | . | TRBJ1-1
CAWSRTIQDYGYTF | TGTGCCTGGAGTAGGACGATCCAGGACTATGGCTACACCTTC | . | TRBV30 | . | TRBJ1-2
CASSQASGQETQYF | TGCGCCAGCAGTCAGGCTAGCGGACAAGAGACCCAGTACTTC | . | TRBV23-1 | TRBD2 | TRBJ2-5
CATTRRESIAGAPNEQFF | TGTGCCACCACAAGGAGGGAGTCGATTGCGGGGGCACCGAATGAGCAGTTCTTC | few | TRBV10-3 | . | TRBJ2-1
CASSGLVESVSYGYTF | TGTGCCAGCAGTGGACTAGTAGAATCTGTTAGCTATGGCTACACCTTC | . | TRBV6-1 | . | TRBJ1-2
CASSLSWNQPQHF | TGTGCCAGCAGTCTCTCTTGGAATCAGCCCCAGCATTTT | . | TRBV6-5 | . | TRBJ1-5
CASTVKGTGLSGANVLTF | TGTGCCAGTACCGTCAAGGGGACAGGTCTCTCTGGGGCCAACGTCCTGACTTTC | . | TRBV19 | TRBD1 | TRBJ2-6
CAWSHDGHGIYGYTF | TGTGCCTGGAGTCACGATGGACATGGCATCTATGGCTACACCTTC | . | TRBV30 | . | TRBJ1-2
CASSSRFRGQPQHF | TGTGCCAGCAGTTCTCGTTTTAGGGGTCAGCCCCAGCATTTT | . | TRBV27 | . | TRBJ1-5
CASSAPTSGGLTDTQYF | TGCGCCAGCAGCGCCCCGACTAGCGGGGGCCTCACAGATACGCAGTATTTT | few | TRBV5-1 | TRBD2 | TRBJ2-3
CASSSNRVRGGDQPQHF | TGTGCCAGCAGCTCGAACAGGGTCAGAGGTGGGGATCAGCCCCAGCATTTT | few | TRBV5-6 | . | TRBJ1-5
CSVVVQGANQPQHF | TGCAGCGTTGTAGTCCAGGGGGCGAATCAGCCCCAGCATTTT | . | TRBV29-1 | TRBD1 | TRBJ1-5
CASSKVEYQETQYF | TGTGCCAGCAGCAAAGTGGAGTACCAAGAGACCCAGTACTTC | . | TRBV21-1 | . | TRBJ2-5
CASSSTGPTDTQYF | TGCGCCAGCAGTTCGACAGGGCCCACAGATACGCAGTATTTT | few | TRBV23-1 | TRBD1 | TRBJ2-3
CAWSVGPGWNEQFF | TGTGCCTGGAGTGTAGGTCCTGGTTGGAATGAGCAGTTCTTC | . | TRBV30 | . | TRBJ2-1
CASSPGDRGEKLFF | TGTGCCAGCAGCCCCGGGGACAGAGGCGAAAAACTGTTTTTT | . | TRBV5-6 | TRBD1 | TRBJ1-4
CASSPGRVEKLFF | TGTGCCTCCTCTCCGGGGCGCGTTGAAAAACTGTTTTTT | . | TRBV2 | . | TRBJ1-4
CASSLEGQGDTQYF | TGTGCCAGCAGCTTAGAGGGACAGGGTGATACGCAGTATTTT | . | TRBV13 | TRBD1 | TRBJ2-3
CASSLEHEQYF | TGCGCCAGCAGCTTGGAACACGAGCAGTACTTC | . | TRBV5-1 | . | TRBJ2-7
CASVTSGKETQYF | TGTGCCAGCGTAACTAGCGGGAAGGAGACCCAGTACTTC | . | TRBV2 | TRBD2 | TRBJ2-5
CAWSRKQGAPEKLFF | TGTGCCTGGAGTCGTAAACAGGGGGCGCCGGAAAAACTGTTTTTT | . | TRBV30 | TRBD1 | TRBJ1-4